These T cell receptor beta chains were read from a single sample in a study of blood T cell repertoires in COVID-19. Method: immunoSEQ multiplex PCR; TCRdb's copy keeps in-frame clones and lacks some. The sample has about 250,000 clones, over 75% seen once. The sample comprised PBMCs or T cells enriched from blood (not recorded which). These receptors were taken from a man aged 18 to 29 who had recovered from COVID-19. CDR3s include the opening cysteine and the closing phenylalanine or tryptophan. D genes are given only for firm matches. Size is omitted from some rows. Given values are once, few, many or a class for expanded clones.

clone_size	j_call	v_call	d_call	cdr3_length	cdr3_nt	cdr3_aa
once	TRBJ2-1	TRBV15	.	16	TGTGCCACCAGCAGAGATCTGCGGAGCACCAACCATGAGCAGTTCTTC	CATSRDLRSTNHEQFF
.	TRBJ1-1	TRBV5-1	.	17	TGCGCCAGCAGCTTGGCCTCAGCGTGGGGGGAATTCGCTGAAGCTTTCTTT	CASSLASAWGEFAEAFF
.	TRBJ2-3	TRBV19	.	13	TGTGCCAGTAGTCGGCAGGGCGCAGATACGCAGTATTTT	CASSRQGADTQYF
.	TRBJ2-5	TRBV3-1/TRBV3-2	TRBD2	15	TGTGCCAGCAGCTACCCCGGGACTAGTCAAGAGACCCAGTACTTC	CASSYPGTSQETQYF
few	TRBJ1-6	TRBV27	TRBD1	14	TGTGCCAGCAGTTTTGGACAGGTGGATTCACCCCTCCACTTT	CASSFGQVDSPLHF
once	TRBJ1-1	TRBV11-2	TRBD1	14	TGTGCCAGCAGCGACAGGGGCCGTAGGACTGAAGCTTTCTTT	CASSDRGRRTEAFF
few	TRBJ1-4	TRBV19	.	15	TGTGCCAGTAGTATAGGCCGGGGGTTGGATGAAAAACTGTTTTTT	CASSIGRGLDEKLFF
few	TRBJ1-2	TRBV13	.	13	TGTGCCAGCAGAGCCACAGGTGGCCATGGCTACACCTTC	CASRATGGHGYTF
.	TRBJ2-5	TRBV4-1	.	12	TGCGCCAGCAGCCCCACACAAGAGACCCAGTACTTC	CASSPTQETQYF
.	TRBJ2-7	TRBV13	.	17	TGTGCCAGCAGCCCCCAGACAGGCCCAACCCCAACCTACGAGCAGTACTTC	CASSPQTGPTPTYEQYF
many	TRBJ2-2	TRBV6-4	TRBD2	14	TGTGCCAGCAGTGACGGGACTAGCACCGGGGAGCTGTTTTTT	CASSDGTSTGELFF
.	TRBJ2-3	TRBV5-1	TRBD2	14	TGCGCCAGCAGCTTGTTTAGCGGGGGGGATACGCAGTATTTT	CASSLFSGGDTQYF
.	TRBJ2-2	TRBV11-3	TRBD2	16	TGTGCCAGCAGCCCTTTTGGGGGGGCGAACACCGGGGAGCTGTTTTTT	CASSPFGGANTGELFF
.	TRBJ2-7	TRBV18	TRBD2	16	TGTGCCAGCTCACCCGAGGGGTGGCGGGAGTCGTACGAGCAGTACTTC	CASSPEGWRESYEQYF
.	TRBJ2-7	TRBV28	.	14	TGTGCCAGCAACGATGACAGGAGCACCTACGAGCAGTACTTC	CASNDDRSTYEQYF
.	TRBJ1-1	TRBV28	TRBD1	13	TGTGCCAGCAGCACAGGGGGAAGGACTGAAGCTTTCTTT	CASSTGGRTEAFF
few	TRBJ2-1	TRBV5-1	TRBD1	17	TGCGCCAGCAGCTGGGCCGACAGGGCGCCTGGGAACAATGAGCAGTTCTTC	CASSWADRAPGNNEQFF
few	TRBJ2-7	TRBV18	.	14	TGTGCCAGCTCACCAGGCCAGTCCTCCTACGAGCAGTACTTC	CASSPGQSSYEQYF
.	TRBJ2-1	TRBV10-3	TRBD1	16	TGTGCCATCAGTGAGTGGCCAGGGGGCAGGTTCCATGAGCAGTTCTTC	CAISEWPGGRFHEQFF